This passage covers 30 T cell receptor beta chains from one sample sequenced in a study of response to subunit inactivated influenza vaccine. MiXCR was run by TCRdb on the RT-PCR reads, yielding one entry per CDR3 protein. Among under 500,000 distinct CDR3 sequences listed, 9.5% to 12% were seen once. Specimen: PBMCs from blood, collected roughly 48 days after vaccination. Every receptor here comes from a man aged 45-65 years who received an inactivated influenza vaccine.

This clonotype occurred many times. The chain combines TRBV25-1 with TRBJ2-5; tentatively, D is TRBD2 (6 bases). The CDR3 runs to 15 residues. V lost 2 bases to trimming and J lost 0 bases, with 10 bases between them. The V gene's germline CDR1 is MGHDK and CDR2 SYGVNS. The CDR3 DNA follows: TGTGCCAGCAGTGAAGTCGGAGGGTACCAAGAGACCCAGTACTTC. The encoded protein is CASSEVGGYQETQYF.

The chain has TRBV6-5 and TRBJ2-7, with D perhaps TRBD2 (6 bases). The V and J ends lost 3 bases and 6 bases respectively, with 18 bases between them. CDR1 and CDR2 (germline): MNHEY, SVGAGI. The CDR3 is 15 residues long. Here the CDR3 reads CASSYTGTQPGEQYF. The CDR3 coding sequence is TGTGCCAGCAGTTATACCGGGACTCAACCTGGCGAGCAGTACTTC.

This clonotype came up many times. The genes are TRBV20-1 and TRBJ2-1; D gene unclear. From germline, CDR1 is DFQATT and CDR2 SNEGSKA (reference sequence). The CDR3 is made up of 14 amino acids. V was pared by 1 base and J by 10 bases, with 17 bases between. In nucleotides, the CDR3 is TGCAGTGCTAGAGGGGCAGTGGGCATCGGGGAGCAGTTCTTC. This translates into CSARGAVGIGEQFF.

The chain recombines TRBV20-1 with TRBJ1-5, with D possibly TRBD1 on 5 matching bases. The CDR3 length is 15 residues. Trimming left V 3 bases short and J 6 bases short, with 18 bases between. Germline values: CDR1 DFQATT, CDR2 SNEGSKA (reference sequence). The CDR3 DNA reads TGCAGTGCTAGGAGGGCCGATCCAGGGAGTCAGCCCCAGCATTTT. It yields the protein CSARRADPGSQPQHF.

The V call is TRBV12-3 or TRBV12-4, the J call TRBJ2-5, with 11 positions matching TRBD2. V dropped 1 base and J dropped 4; count of bases not matched to a gene: 8. The CDR3 consists of 17 residues. The CDR3 DNA is TGTGCCAGCAGTTTAGGGCTAGCGGGAGGTTTTGGAGAGACCCAGTACTTC. It is translated as CASSLGLAGGFGETQYF.

The chain carries TRBV7-3 and TRBJ2-3, with 10 bases lining up with TRBD2. The ends lost 1 base at V and 6 bases at J; junction bases unmatched: 7. The germline CDR1 and CDR2 sequences are SGHTA and FQGTGA. This CDR3 is built from 16 residues. The CDR3 DNA reads TGTGCCAGCAGCTTAAGGACTAGCGGAGGCCGGGATACGCAGTATTTT. The encoded protein is CASSLRTSGGRDTQYF.

This clonotype was seen ten or more times. This sequence joins TRBV12-3 or TRBV12-4 and TRBJ2-3, with D possibly matching TRBD2 (5 bases). The CDR3 loop spans 14 amino acids. The V and J ends lost 3 bases and 6 bases respectively, with 13 bases between them. The CDR3 nucleotides are TGTGCCAGCAGTTTCGTCCTAGCTGTGGATACGCAGTATTTT. It yields the protein CASSFVLAVDTQYF.

This chain joins TRBV20-1 and TRBJ1-1; no firm D call. Germline CDR1 DFQATT, CDR2 SNEGSKA (reference sequence). V lost 2 bases and J 1 base, leaving 20 bases between the germline ends. This CDR3 comprises 17 residues. As DNA, the CDR3 is TGCAGTGCTAGAAAAGATAGGGTGCAAGAAGGGAACACTGAAGCTTTCTTT. Amino acids: CSARKDRVQEGNTEAFF.

Only a few counts were recorded for this clonotype. The chain couples TRBV24-1 to TRBJ2-1, with a possible D match to TRBD2 (6 bases). The CDR3 is 12 residues long. Trimming shortened V by 9 bases and J by 11 bases, and 16 bases separated the two germline ends. The germline V gene has CDR1 KGHDR and CDR2 SFDVKD. CDR3 in amino acids: CATLGVGGQQFF. The CDR3 bases are TGTGCCACCTTGGGAGTGGGGGGTCAGCAGTTCTTC.

This clonotype was counted many times. The genes are TRBV18 and TRBJ2-2, with D unclear. Trimming removed 0 bases at V and 1 base at J, with 6 bases between. The CDR3 runs 15 residues. Germline V gives CDR1 KGHSH, CDR2 LQKENI. The CDR3 protein is CASSPPTENTGELFF. DNA of the CDR3: TGTGCCAGCTCACCACCGACCGAGAACACCGGGGAGCTGTTTTTT.

V is TRBV7-9 and J is TRBJ2-5; D gene uncertain. The V gene lost 4 bases and the J gene lost 4 bases, with 16 bases spanning the gap. Germline V CDR1 and CDR2: SEHNR, FQNEAQ (reference sequence). The CDR3 consists of 15 residues. The CDR3 here is CASSSFYTSGETQYF. The CDR3 DNA is TGTGCCAGCAGCTCATTCTATACTTCGGGAGAGACCCAGTACTTC.

The chain carries TRBV12-3 or TRBV12-4 and TRBJ2-1; D might be TRBD1 (6 bases). Trimming stripped 6 bases from V and 6 bases from J, with 15 bases between. This CDR3 is built from 14 residues. CDR3 DNA: TGTGCCAGCAGCCTACAGGGTAGAGGCAATGAGCAGTTCTTC. It is translated as CASSLQGRGNEQFF.

The J gene is TRBJ1-3, the V gene TRBV4-2; D gene unclear. CDR1 is LGHNA, CDR2 YNFKEQ, per germline. V was pared by 4 bases and J by 1 base, with 14 bases between. CDR3 length: 16 residues. DNA for the CDR3: TGTGCCAGCAGCCCCGCGCCTTGGGCGTCTGGAAACACCATATATTTT. Translating it yields CASSPAPWASGNTIYF.

The sample holds a few counts of this clonotype. The chain carries TRBV10-3 and TRBJ2-7; D perhaps matches TRBD2 (6 bases). V was shortened by 2 bases and J by 4 bases, with 15 bases between the two germline ends. The CDR3 consists of 15 residues. Germline V gene data show CDR1 as ENHRY and CDR2 as SYGVKD. The CDR3 spells CAISEPGEGSYEQYF. CDR3 in DNA: TGTGCCATCAGTGAGCCGGGAGAGGGCAGTTACGAGCAGTACTTC.

This clonotype has only a few counts. The genes are TRBV5-6 and TRBJ1-1; 10 nucleotides align to TRBD1. There are 16 residues in the CDR3. V trimming: 4 bases; J trimming: 5 bases; junction bases outside the gene matches: 11. Germline CDR1 and CDR2: SGHDT and YYEEEE. The CDR3 protein is CASSRSPGQGRTEAFF. The CDR3 nucleotides read TGTGCCAGCAGCCGTTCCCCGGGACAGGGGAGAACTGAAGCTTTCTTT.

This clonotype came up a few times. The V and J genes are TRBV25-1 and TRBJ1-1; maybe TRBD1 (5 bases). The V gene lost 4 bases and the J gene lost 10 bases, with 16 bases spanning the gap. Germline V CDR1 and CDR2: MGHDK, SYGVNS. The CDR3 runs 13 residues. CDR3 sequence reads: CASSVGGWGVAFF. As DNA, the CDR3 is TGTGCCAGCAGTGTGGGGGGTTGGGGTGTAGCTTTCTTT.

This clonotype was recorded at least ten times. This chain connects TRBV4-2 to TRBJ2-7, with TRBD1 matching 8 bases. Germline V gene data show CDR1 as LGHNA and CDR2 as YNFKEQ. V lost 1 base, J lost 0 bases, and 5 bases stayed unmatched. The CDR3 has 16 residues. CDR3 region: CASSQGQGAHSYEQYF. The CDR3 nucleotides read TGTGCCAGCAGCCAAGGGCAGGGGGCCCACTCCTACGAGCAGTACTTC.

V is TRBV5-1 and J is TRBJ2-1; 8 positions agree with TRBD1. The CDR3 sequence is 17 residues long. Germline-derived CDR1 and CDR2 are SGHRS and YFSETQ. V shed 3 bases and J 4 bases; nucleotides not matched to a gene: 12. CDR3 region: CASSSGVRDRSYNEQFF. Here the CDR3 DNA reads TGCGCCAGCAGCTCGGGGGTCCGGGACAGGAGTTACAATGAGCAGTTCTTC.

This clonotype was detected a few times. The chain carries TRBV19 and TRBJ2-2; 10 positions agree with TRBD2. Germline V gives CDR1 LNHDA, CDR2 SQIVND (reference sequence). With 9 bases clipped from V and 1 base from J, the junction kept 5 bases outside the gene matches. The CDR3 covers 15 residues. CDR3 bases: TGTGCCAGCAGGTGGACTAGCGGGAACACCGGGGAGCTGTTTTTT. It translates to CASRWTSGNTGELFF.

This clonotype was seen a handful of times. The rearrangement links TRBV12-3 or TRBV12-4 to TRBJ2-3; tentative D call: TRBD1 (6 bases). The V and J ends lost 5 bases and 4 bases respectively, with 13 bases between them. This CDR3 contains 14 residues. The CDR3 sequence: CASSPTGGPDTQYF. In DNA, the CDR3 is TGTGCCAGCAGTCCGACAGGCGGGCCAGATACGCAGTATTTT.

This clonotype occurred many times. V usage is TRBV11-2 and J usage is TRBJ2-1; 7 bases are a match to TRBD1. V gave up 5 bases and J gave up 6 bases; unmatched junction bases: 10. Germline loops: CDR1 SGHAT, CDR2 FQNNGV. The CDR3 is 15 amino acids. The CDR3 nucleotides read TGTGCCAGCAGCCTCCTCCGGGACAGATCCAATGAGCAGTTCTTC. This translates into CASSLLRDRSNEQFF.

This clonotype was detected many times. This chain joins TRBV29-1 and TRBJ2-1; 7 nucleotides agree with TRBD2. This CDR3 has 13 residues. CDR1 is SQVTM, CDR2 ANQGSEA, per germline. V was clipped by 5 bases and J by 4 bases; unmatched bases: 5. The CDR3 sequence is CSVLGRTYNEQFF. The CDR3 nucleotides read TGCAGCGTTCTCGGGAGGACTTACAATGAGCAGTTCTTC.

This clonotype was counted at least ten times. The rearrangement uses TRBV20-1 and TRBJ1-1, with TRBD1 identical over 10 bases. The CDR3 consists of 13 residues. Trimming removed 6 bases from V and 8 bases from J; junction bases left unmatched: 9. The germline V gene encodes CDR1 DFQATT and CDR2 SNEGSKA (reference sequence). CDR3 DNA sequence: TGCAGTGCAGACCCCGGGACAGGGGTCGAAGCTTTCTTT. Its translation is CSADPGTGVEAFF.

This clonotype has just a few counts. This chain joins TRBV5-5 and TRBJ2-5, with unresolved D. The germline gives CDR1 SGHKS, CDR2 YYEKEE (reference sequence). The V end was cut by 1 base, the J end by 5 bases, with 12 bases between. The CDR3 runs 14 residues. CDR3 in DNA: TGTGCCAGCAGCTTGCAGACAAGAACGGAGACCCAGTACTTC. Translation: CASSLQTRTETQYF.

This clonotype was picked up a small number of times. This chain joins TRBV24-1 and TRBJ2-7; D is possibly TRBD1 (6 bases). Per germline, CDR1 KGHDR and CDR2 SFDVKD. This CDR3 spans 15 amino acids. With 6 bases removed from V and 5 bases from J, the gap between germline ends came to 19 bases. CDR3 residues: CATSPSDSTPDEQYF. Written as DNA, the CDR3 is TGTGCCACCAGTCCCTCGGACAGCACCCCTGACGAGCAGTACTTC.

At least ten counts were recorded for this clonotype. This chain uses TRBV12-3 or TRBV12-4 with TRBJ2-1; tentative D call: TRBD2 (6 bases). The length of the CDR3 is 15 residues. V was trimmed by 2 bases and J by 4 bases, leaving 12 bases between them. This CDR3 is CASSLTVGGYNEQFF. In DNA, the CDR3 is TGTGCCAGCAGTTTAACGGTTGGGGGGTACAATGAGCAGTTCTTC.

This clonotype was picked up a small number of times. The CDR3 DNA reads as TGCAGCTTTCGGGGCGCGAACACCGGGGAGCTGTTTTTT. It codes for CSFRGANTGELFF. The V call is TRBV29-1, the J call TRBJ2-2, with D perhaps given as TRBD1 or TRBD2 (5 bases each). The germline V gene has CDR1 SQVTM and CDR2 ANQGSEA. This CDR3 has 13 amino acids. V was shortened by 8 bases and J by 0 bases, with 10 bases between the two germline ends.

The chain links TRBV30 to TRBJ2-2; the D call may be TRBD1 or TRBD2 (6 bases each). V lost 3 bases, J lost 6 bases, and 11 bases lay in between. The CDR3 extends over 13 amino acids. The V gene's germline CDR1 is GTSNPN and CDR2 SVGIG (reference sequence). CDR3 in amino acids: CAWRNRGAGELFF. Written as DNA, the CDR3 is TGTGCCTGGAGGAATAGGGGGGCCGGGGAGCTGTTTTTT.

The chain has TRBV7-9 and TRBJ1-4, with 11 positions matching TRBD1. V was clipped by 5 bases and J by 6 bases; unmatched bases: 5. This CDR3 spans 15 amino acids. Looked up from germline, CDR1 is SEHNR and CDR2 is FQNEAQ (reference sequence). CDR3 region: CASSLRTGGDEKLFF. The CDR3 bases are TGTGCCAGCAGCCTCCGGACAGGGGGCGATGAAAAACTGTTTTTT.

This clonotype was counted between two and nine times. This chain links TRBV7-8 with TRBJ1-3; D is uncertain. CDR1 SGHVS and CDR2 FQNEAQ come from the germline V gene. The V gene lost 2 bases and the J gene lost 0 bases, with 11 bases spanning the gap. There are 16 residues in the CDR3. The CDR3: CASSLLRWGSGNTIYF. Written as DNA, the CDR3 is TGTGCCAGCAGCTTACTTCGGTGGGGCTCTGGAAACACCATATATTTT.